Shown below are 27 T cell receptor beta chains from a single sample sequenced in a study of T cell responses to AZD1222 COVID-19 vaccine. TCRdb's table, derived via immunoSEQ multiplex PCR, lists solely in-frame clones and lacks some. The data show tens of thousands of clones, more than 85% seen once. Material: peripheral blood, obtained on day 0 of AZD1222 vaccination. Source of these receptors: an adult in good health.

CDR3 sequence: CASSLAQTGVMDNYGYTF. CDR3 bases: TGTGCCAGCAGCTTAGCGCAGACAGGGGTGATGGATAACTATGGCTACACCTTC. This sequence joins TRBV7-8 and TRBJ1-2; 8 bases are a match to TRBD1. Per the germline V gene, CDR1 is SGHVS and CDR2 is FQNEAQ. The CDR3 extends over 18 amino acids. The V gene end was trimmed by 0 bases and the J gene end by 1 base; junction bases not matched to a gene: 10.

The chain carries TRBV29-1 and TRBJ2-1, with TRBD2 matching over 9 bases. V shed 6 bases and J 6 bases; nucleotides not matched to a gene: 3. The CDR3 runs 12 residues. Germline V gives CDR1 SQVTM, CDR2 ANQGSEA. The CDR3 sequence: CSVTSGLNEQFF. CDR3 sequence (DNA): TGCAGCGTCACTAGCGGGCTCAATGAGCAGTTCTTC.

J is TRBJ2-2 and V is TRBV4-3, with D perhaps TRBD1 or TRBD2 (7 bases each). The V and J ends lost 6 bases and 3 bases respectively, with 14 bases between them. There are 15 residues in the CDR3. The germline V gene has CDR1 LGHNA and CDR2 YSLEER. Here the CDR3 DNA reads TGCGCCAGCAGATCACAGGGGAGGGACACCGGGGAGCTGTTTTTT. Translated, it gives CASRSQGRDTGELFF.

This clone was counted a single time. This rearrangement joins TRBV14 to TRBJ2-1; 10 bases fit TRBD1. Germline V lookup: CDR1 SGHDN, CDR2 FVKESK. The junction had 6 bases not matched to a gene; V was cut back by 1 base and J by 6 bases. The CDR3 spans 16 residues. As DNA, the CDR3 is TGTGCCAGCAGCCAAGGGTGGGACAGGGGTGCCAATGAGCAGTTCTTC. Its translation is CASSQGWDRGANEQFF.

This chain uses TRBV14 with TRBJ2-1; D ambiguous. Germline loops: CDR1 SGHDN, CDR2 FVKESK. Trimming took off 2 bases at V and 6 bases at J, with 17 bases between the two ends. This CDR3 spans 16 amino acids. The CDR3 spells CASSQRRSLTINEQFF. As DNA, the CDR3 is TGTGCCAGCAGCCAAAGAAGGAGCCTAACCATCAATGAGCAGTTCTTC.

The rearrangement joins TRBV5-5 to TRBJ1-1; D may be TRBD1 (6 bases). CDR3 length equals 18 residues. Germline CDR1 and CDR2: SGHKS and YYEKEE (reference sequence). V dropped 5 bases and J dropped 0 bases, with 23 bases sitting between them. The CDR3 loop is CASRPRQALGIMNTEAFF. CDR3 nucleotides: TGTGCCAGCAGACCGCGACAGGCCCTCGGGATCATGAACACTGAAGCTTTCTTT.

The chain uses TRBV15 and TRBJ1-1; D not resolved. The CDR3 runs to 12 residues. Germline V gene sequence: CDR1 LNHNV, CDR2 YYDKDF (reference sequence). V lost 5 bases to trimming and J lost 11 bases, with 15 bases between them. For the CDR3, the DNA is TGTGCCACCAGCGCCAGTTTGCAGGATGCTTTCTTT. Residues: CATSASLQDAFF.

This chain connects TRBV20-1 to TRBJ1-2, with D tentatively TRBD1 (5 bases). This CDR3 region has 11 residues. Trimming took off 0 bases at V and 8 bases at J, with 7 bases between the two ends. Germline V gene sequence: CDR1 DFQATT, CDR2 SNEGSKA (reference sequence). DNA of the CDR3: TGCAGTGCTAGAGACAGGGAGGGCTACACCTTC. Translating gives CSARDREGYTF.

The chain recombines TRBV9 with TRBJ2-3; D is ambiguous. This CDR3 region has 15 residues. Germline V lookup: CDR1 SGDLS, CDR2 YYNGEE. The ends were cut back, 0 bases at V and 2 bases at J, with 10 bases in the middle. CDR3: CASSVEVSFTDTQYF. The CDR3 nucleotides read TGTGCCAGCAGCGTAGAGGTATCTTTCACAGATACGCAGTATTTT.

The V and J genes are TRBV5-4 and TRBJ1-1, with TRBD1 as a possible D gene (5 bases). This CDR3 spans 13 amino acids. Germline V lookup: CDR1 SGHNT, CDR2 YYREEE (reference sequence). The V and J ends lost 1 base and 11 bases respectively, with 15 bases between them. In DNA form, the CDR3 reads TGTGCCAGCAGCTTGTGGGGCAGGCCCTTTGCTTTCTTT. Residues: CASSLWGRPFAFF.

The chain combines TRBV6-5 with TRBJ1-3; D gene ambiguous. In germline, CDR1 is MNHEY, CDR2 SVGAGI. The V gene lost 4 bases and the J gene lost 0 bases, with 10 bases spanning the gap. The CDR3 is 15 residues long. CDR3 loop: CASSSTQVSGNTIYF. The CDR3 DNA is TGTGCCAGCAGTTCGACCCAGGTCTCTGGAAACACCATATATTTT.

The genes are TRBV14 and TRBJ1-6; a weak D match, TRBD1 (5 bases). The germline V gene encodes CDR1 SGHDN and CDR2 FVKESK. Trimming pared 1 base from V and 17 bases from J, leaving 15 bases between. The CDR3 length is 13 residues. For the CDR3, the DNA is TGTGCCAGCAGCCAAGGGGCCCGGGAAGGGGTCCACTTT. It encodes CASSQGAREGVHF.

The chain employs TRBV20-1 and TRBJ2-1; D call uncertain. The length of the CDR3 is 11 residues. The germline V gene has CDR1 DFQATT and CDR2 SNEGSKA (reference sequence). V gave up 5 bases and J gave up 1 base, with 3 bases separating them. The CDR3 is CSAPSYNEQFF. CDR3 DNA sequence: TGCAGTGCTCCATCCTACAATGAGCAGTTCTTC.

This chain connects TRBV10-1 to TRBJ2-7; D possibly uses TRBD1 or TRBD2 (5 bases each). This CDR3 has 16 amino acids. V gave up 0 bases and J gave up 5 bases, with 17 bases separating them. Germline loops: CDR1 WNHNN, CDR2 SYGVQD (reference sequence). In DNA form, the CDR3 reads TGCGCCAGCAGTGAGTCAGGGACCGGGACCACGGACGAGCAGTACTTC. It encodes CASSESGTGTTDEQYF.

This rearrangement joins TRBV10-1 to TRBJ2-7, with a tentative D call TRBD1 (6 bases). The ends were cut back, 6 bases at V and 2 bases at J, with 11 bases in the middle. Per germline, CDR1 WNHNN and CDR2 SYGVQD (reference sequence). This CDR3 is built from 13 residues. Here the CDR3 reads CASSPGVAYEQYF. DNA for the CDR3: TGCGCCAGCAGCCCAGGGGTAGCCTACGAGCAGTACTTC.

The chain links TRBV24-1 to TRBJ1-2; D ambiguous. The CDR3 length is 16 residues. Germline CDR1 reads KGHDR; CDR2 reads SFDVKD. V was clipped by 4 bases and J by 4 bases, with 18 bases between them. CDR3 loop: CATSDRGTEVIYGYTF. Here the CDR3 DNA reads TGTGCCACCAGTGACCGTGGAACAGAAGTTATCTATGGCTACACCTTC.

This chain links TRBV6-2 or TRBV6-3 with TRBJ2-5; TRBD2 aligns across 13 bases. The CDR3 sequence is 17 residues long. In germline, CDR1 is MNHEY, CDR2 SVGEGT. Trimming removed 0 bases from V and 4 bases from J; junction bases left unmatched: 5. CDR3 bases: TGTGCCAGCAGTTACTCAGGACTAGCGGGAGCAGGAGAGACCCAGTACTTC. This gives the protein CASSYSGLAGAGETQYF.

The rearrangement joins TRBV5-1 to TRBJ1-4; TRBD1 might be the D (5 bases). Trimming left V 4 bases short and J 0 bases short, with 10 bases between. Germline assignment: CDR1 SGHRS and CDR2 YFSETQ. The length of the CDR3 is 15 residues. DNA of the CDR3: TGCGCCAGCAGCCCGGAAGGGGCAACTAATGAAAAACTGTTTTTT. Translating it yields CASSPEGATNEKLFF.

The gene calls are TRBV9 and TRBJ1-2, with 11 bases aligning to TRBD1. Unmatched junction bases numbered 11, after V lost 3 bases and J lost 7 bases. The CDR3 length is 16 residues. Looked up from germline, CDR1 is SGDLS and CDR2 is YYNGEE. CDR3 amino acids: CASSATPGQGGTGYTF. The CDR3 region has the DNA TGTGCCAGCAGCGCAACCCCGGGACAGGGGGGAACTGGCTACACCTTC.

This clone has just one count. The chain uses TRBV14 and TRBJ2-5; 8 bases map to TRBD2. V dropped 0 bases and J dropped 7; count of bases not matched to a gene: 10. Germline CDR1 reads SGHDN; CDR2 reads FVKESK. CDR3 size: 16 residues. The CDR3 reads CASSQDRGGLAGTQYF. The CDR3 region has the DNA TGTGCCAGCAGCCAAGATCGGGGGGGCCTGGCGGGGACCCAGTACTTC.

This clone is a singleton in its sample. The chain carries TRBV30 and TRBJ1-1, with D possibly matching TRBD1 (5 bases). The CDR3 runs 13 residues. CDR1 GTSNPN and CDR2 SVGIG come from the germline V gene (reference sequence). The V and J ends lost 3 bases and 5 bases respectively, with 13 bases between them. For the CDR3, the DNA is TGTGCCTGGAGGCGACTGGCAGGGACTGAAGCTTTCTTT. As protein: CAWRRLAGTEAFF. The full variable domain, with the rest looked up from reference TRBV30 and TRBJ1-1, is SQTIHQWPATLVQPVGSPLSLECTVEGTSNPNLYWYRQAAGRGLQLLFYSVGIGQISSEVPQNLSASRPQDRQFILSSKKLLLSDSGFYLCAWRRLAGTEAFFGQGTRLTVV.

The gene calls are TRBV29-1 and TRBJ1-1; 11 nucleotides align to TRBD1. CDR1 is SQVTM, CDR2 ANQGSEA, per germline. The length of the CDR3 is 15 residues. Trimming took 6 bases from V and 5 from J; bases not matched to a gene: 11. For the CDR3, the DNA is TGCAGCGTCAGCCGGGACAGGGGGTTTAGGACTGAAGCTTTCTTT. This codes for CSVSRDRGFRTEAFF.

The J gene is TRBJ2-1, the V gene TRBV4-3, with 9 bases aligning to TRBD1. V gave up 3 bases and J gave up 5 bases; unmatched junction bases: 5. The V gene's germline CDR1 is LGHNA and CDR2 YSLEER. This CDR3 is built from 15 residues. Here the CDR3 DNA reads TGCGCCAGCAGCCAGGGGACAGGGTCCCACAATGAGCAGTTCTTC. Translated, it gives CASSQGTGSHNEQFF.

J is TRBJ2-7 and V is TRBV30; TRBD2 aligns across 10 bases. V was clipped by 8 bases and J by 5 bases; unmatched bases: 9. Germline V gene lookup returns CDR1 GTSNPN and CDR2 SVGIG (reference sequence). CDR3 length: 13 residues. In DNA, the CDR3 is TGTGCCGGATCTAGCGGGAGAGGTCACGAGCAGTACTTC. Residues: CAGSSGRGHEQYF.

The gene calls are TRBV28 and TRBJ1-5; the D is unclear. Between the trimmed V and J ends, which lost 5 bases and 4 bases, there was a span of 18 bases. Germline V gene data show CDR1 as MDHEN and CDR2 as SYDVKM. The CDR3 extends over 16 amino acids. The chain's CDR3 is CASSVPPGSGNQPQHF. Here the CDR3 DNA reads TGTGCCAGCAGTGTCCCCCCGGGCTCGGGTAATCAGCCCCAGCATTTT.

The V and J genes are TRBV7-2 and TRBJ1-4, with D perhaps matching TRBD1 (5 bases). CDR3 length: 17 amino acids. Germline CDR1 reads SGHTA; CDR2 reads FQGNSA. The V and J ends lost 2 bases and 3 bases respectively, with 16 bases between them. In nucleotides, the CDR3 is TGTGCCAGCAGCTTATTCCCCGGGACCGAATCTAATGAAAAACTGTTTTTT. As protein: CASSLFPGTESNEKLFF.

V gene TRBV9 combines with J gene TRBJ1-1, with D unclear. V shed 6 bases and J shed 4 bases, with 16 bases lying between them. The germline V gene has CDR1 SGDLS and CDR2 YYNGEE. The CDR3 contains 14 residues. This CDR3 reads CASNRAGGSTEAFF. The CDR3 DNA follows: TGTGCCAGCAATCGTGCGGGAGGGAGCACTGAAGCTTTCTTT.